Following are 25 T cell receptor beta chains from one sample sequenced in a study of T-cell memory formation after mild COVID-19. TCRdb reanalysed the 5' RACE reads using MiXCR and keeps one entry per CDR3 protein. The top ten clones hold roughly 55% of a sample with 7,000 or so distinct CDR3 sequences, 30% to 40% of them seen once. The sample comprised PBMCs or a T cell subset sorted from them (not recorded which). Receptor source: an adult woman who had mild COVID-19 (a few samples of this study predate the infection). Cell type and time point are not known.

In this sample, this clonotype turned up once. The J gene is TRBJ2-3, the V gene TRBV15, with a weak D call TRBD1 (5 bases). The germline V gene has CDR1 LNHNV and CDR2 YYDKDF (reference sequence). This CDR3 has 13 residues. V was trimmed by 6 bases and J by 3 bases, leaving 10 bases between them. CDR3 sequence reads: CATREQVTDTQYF. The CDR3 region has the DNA TGTGCCACCAGAGAACAGGTTACAGATACGCAGTATTTT.

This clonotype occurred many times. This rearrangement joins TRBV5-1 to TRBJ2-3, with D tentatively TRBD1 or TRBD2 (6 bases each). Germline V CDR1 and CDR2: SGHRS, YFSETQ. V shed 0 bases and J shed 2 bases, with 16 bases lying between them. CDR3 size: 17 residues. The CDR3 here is CASSLAARGEPTDTQYF. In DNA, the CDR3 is TGCGCCAGCAGCTTGGCCGCTAGGGGGGAACCCACAGATACGCAGTATTTT. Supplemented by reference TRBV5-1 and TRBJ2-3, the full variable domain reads KAGVTQTPRYLIKTRGQQVTLSCSPISGHRSVSWYQQTPGQGLQFLFEYFSETQRNKGNFPGRFSGRQFSNSRSEMNVSTLELGDSALYLCASSLAARGEPTDTQYFGPGTRLTVL.

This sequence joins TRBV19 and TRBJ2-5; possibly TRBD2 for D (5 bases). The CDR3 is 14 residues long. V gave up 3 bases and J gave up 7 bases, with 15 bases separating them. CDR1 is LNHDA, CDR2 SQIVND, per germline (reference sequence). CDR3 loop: CASSIGGDWGTQYF. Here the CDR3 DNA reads TGTGCCAGTAGTATCGGAGGAGACTGGGGGACCCAGTACTTC.

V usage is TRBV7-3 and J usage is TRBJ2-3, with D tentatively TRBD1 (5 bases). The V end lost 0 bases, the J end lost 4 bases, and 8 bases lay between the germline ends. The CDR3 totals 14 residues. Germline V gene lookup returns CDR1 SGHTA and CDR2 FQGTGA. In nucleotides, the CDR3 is TGTGCCAGCAGCTTAACGGGGCCCGCAGATACGCAGTATTTT. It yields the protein CASSLTGPADTQYF.

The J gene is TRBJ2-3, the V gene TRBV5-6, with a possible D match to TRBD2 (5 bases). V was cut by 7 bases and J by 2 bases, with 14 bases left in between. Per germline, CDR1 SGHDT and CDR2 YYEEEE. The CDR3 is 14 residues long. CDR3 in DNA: TGTGCCAGCGCAAACGGAGGCATCACAGATACGCAGTATTTT. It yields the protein CASANGGITDTQYF.

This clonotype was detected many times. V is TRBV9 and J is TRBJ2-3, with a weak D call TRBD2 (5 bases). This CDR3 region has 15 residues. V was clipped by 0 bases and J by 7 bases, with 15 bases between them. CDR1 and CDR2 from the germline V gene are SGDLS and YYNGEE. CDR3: CASSVEVGLAHTQYF. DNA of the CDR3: TGTGCCAGCAGCGTAGAGGTTGGCCTAGCTCATACGCAGTATTTT.

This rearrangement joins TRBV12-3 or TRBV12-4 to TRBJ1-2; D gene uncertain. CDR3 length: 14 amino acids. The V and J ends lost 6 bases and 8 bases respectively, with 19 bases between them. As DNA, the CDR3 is TGTGCCAGCAGCAACAGACCCGGCCTGGGGGGCTACACCTTC. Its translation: CASSNRPGLGGYTF.

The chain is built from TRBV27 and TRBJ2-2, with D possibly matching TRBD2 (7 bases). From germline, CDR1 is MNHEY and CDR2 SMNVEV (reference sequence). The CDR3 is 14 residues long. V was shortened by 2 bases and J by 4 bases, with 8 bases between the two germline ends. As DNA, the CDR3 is TGTGCCAGCAGTTTAAGGGGGGGCACCGGGGAGCTGTTTTTT. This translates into CASSLRGGTGELFF.

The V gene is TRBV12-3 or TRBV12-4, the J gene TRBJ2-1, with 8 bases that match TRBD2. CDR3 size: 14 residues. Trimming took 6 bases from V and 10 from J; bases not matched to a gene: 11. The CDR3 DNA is TGTGCCAGCAGCCCCAGCGGGGGATTCAGGGAGCAGTTCTTC. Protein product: CASSPSGGFREQFF.

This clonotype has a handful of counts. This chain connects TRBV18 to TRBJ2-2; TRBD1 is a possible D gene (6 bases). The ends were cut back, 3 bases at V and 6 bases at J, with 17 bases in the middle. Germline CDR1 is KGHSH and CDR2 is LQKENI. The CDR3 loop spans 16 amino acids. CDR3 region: CASSPTGTPGAGELFF. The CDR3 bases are TGTGCCAGCTCACCCACCGGGACACCGGGCGCCGGGGAGCTGTTTTTT.

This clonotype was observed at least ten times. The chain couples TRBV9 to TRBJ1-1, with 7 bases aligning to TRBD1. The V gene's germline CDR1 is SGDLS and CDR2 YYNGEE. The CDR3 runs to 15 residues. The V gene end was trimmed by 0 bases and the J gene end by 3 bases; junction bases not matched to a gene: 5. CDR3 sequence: CASSVVGTEDTEAFF. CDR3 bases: TGTGCCAGCAGCGTAGTAGGGACAGAAGACACTGAAGCTTTCTTT.

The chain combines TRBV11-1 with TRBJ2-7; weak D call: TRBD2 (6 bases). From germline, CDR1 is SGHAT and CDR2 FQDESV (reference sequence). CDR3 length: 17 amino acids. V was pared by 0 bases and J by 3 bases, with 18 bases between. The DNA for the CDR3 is TGTGCCAGCAGCTTAGCTCGGGGAGGCGGTAGGTACTACGAGCAGTACTTC. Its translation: CASSLARGGGRYYEQYF.

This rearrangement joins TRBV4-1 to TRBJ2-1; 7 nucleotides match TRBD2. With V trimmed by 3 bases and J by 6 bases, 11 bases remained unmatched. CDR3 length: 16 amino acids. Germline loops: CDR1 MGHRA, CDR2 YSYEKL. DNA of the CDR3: TGCGCCAGCAGCCAGGGGGAGGTGGAGCGGGGCAATGAGCAGTTCTTC. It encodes CASSQGEVERGNEQFF.

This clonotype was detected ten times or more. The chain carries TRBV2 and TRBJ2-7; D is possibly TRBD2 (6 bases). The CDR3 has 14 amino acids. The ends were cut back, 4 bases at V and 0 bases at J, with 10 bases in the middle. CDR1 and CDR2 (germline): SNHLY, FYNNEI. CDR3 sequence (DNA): TGTGCCAGCAGTGTTAGCGGATCCTCCTACGAGCAGTACTTC. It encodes CASSVSGSSYEQYF.

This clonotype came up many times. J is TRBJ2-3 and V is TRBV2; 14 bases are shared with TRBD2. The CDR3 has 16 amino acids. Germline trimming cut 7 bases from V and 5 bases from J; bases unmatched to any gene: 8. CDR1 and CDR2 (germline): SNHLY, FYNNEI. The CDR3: CASNRLAGGAIDTQYF. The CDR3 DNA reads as TGTGCCAGCAACCGACTAGCGGGGGGGGCCATAGATACGCAGTATTTT.

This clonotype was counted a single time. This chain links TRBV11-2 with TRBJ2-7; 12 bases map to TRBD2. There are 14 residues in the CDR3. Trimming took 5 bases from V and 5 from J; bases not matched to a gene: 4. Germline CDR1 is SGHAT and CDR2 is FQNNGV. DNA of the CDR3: TGTGCCAGCAGCGCCGGACTAGCGGGGAACGAGCAGTACTTC. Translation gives CASSAGLAGNEQYF.

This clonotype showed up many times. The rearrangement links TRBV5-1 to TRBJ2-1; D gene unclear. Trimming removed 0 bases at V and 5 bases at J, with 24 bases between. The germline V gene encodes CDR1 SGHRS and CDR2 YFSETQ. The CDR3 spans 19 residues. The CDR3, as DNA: TGCGCCAGCAGCTTGGATAAAAGCGTTGCCCCAAGGTCGGACAATGAGCAGTTCTTC. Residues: CASSLDKSVAPRSDNEQFF. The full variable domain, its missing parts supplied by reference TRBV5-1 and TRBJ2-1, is KAGVTQTPRYLIKTRGQQVTLSCSPISGHRSVSWYQQTPGQGLQFLFEYFSETQRNKGNFPGRFSGRQFSNSRSEMNVSTLELGDSALYLCASSLDKSVAPRSDNEQFFGPGTRLTVL.

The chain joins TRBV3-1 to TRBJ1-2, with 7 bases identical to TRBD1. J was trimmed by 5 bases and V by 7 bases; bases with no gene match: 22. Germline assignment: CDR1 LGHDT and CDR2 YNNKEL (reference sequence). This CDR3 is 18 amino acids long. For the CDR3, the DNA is TGTGCCAGCACCGAAACAGGGGCCTCGATTATTTCTGGGTATGGCTACACCTTC. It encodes CASTETGASIISGYGYTF.

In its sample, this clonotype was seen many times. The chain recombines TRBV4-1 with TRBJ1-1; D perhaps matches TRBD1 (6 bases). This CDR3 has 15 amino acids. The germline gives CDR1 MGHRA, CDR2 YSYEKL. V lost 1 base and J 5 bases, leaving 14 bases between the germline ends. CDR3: CASSQGGAGRTEAFF. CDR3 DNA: TGCGCCAGCAGCCAAGGGGGGGCAGGGAGGACTGAAGCTTTCTTT.

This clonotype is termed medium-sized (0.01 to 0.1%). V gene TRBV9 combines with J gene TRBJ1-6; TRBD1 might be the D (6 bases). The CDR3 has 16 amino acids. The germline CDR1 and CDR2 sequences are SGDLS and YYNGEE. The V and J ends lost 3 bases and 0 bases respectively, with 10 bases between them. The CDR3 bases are TGTGCCAGCAGCGACGGGGGCAGCTCCTATAATTCACCCCTCCACTTT. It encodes CASSDGGSSYNSPLHF. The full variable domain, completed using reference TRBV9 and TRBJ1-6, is DSGVTQTPKHLITATGQRVTLRCSPRSGDLSVYWYQQSLDQGLQFLIQYYNGEERAKGNILERFSAQQFPDLHSELNLSSLELGDSALYFCASSDGGSSYNSPLHFGNGTRLTVT.

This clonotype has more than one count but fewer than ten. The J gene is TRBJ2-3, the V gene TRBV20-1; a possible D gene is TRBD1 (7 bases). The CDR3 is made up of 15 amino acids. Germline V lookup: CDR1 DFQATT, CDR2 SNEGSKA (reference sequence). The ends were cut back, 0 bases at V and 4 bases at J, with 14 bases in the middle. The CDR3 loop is CSARDGPRGADTQYF. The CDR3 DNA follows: TGCAGTGCTAGAGATGGGCCCAGGGGGGCAGATACGCAGTATTTT.

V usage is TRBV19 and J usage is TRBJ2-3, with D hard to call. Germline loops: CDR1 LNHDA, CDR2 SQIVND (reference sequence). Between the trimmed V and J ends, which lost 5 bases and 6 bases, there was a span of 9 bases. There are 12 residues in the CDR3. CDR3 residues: CASSPRRDTQYF. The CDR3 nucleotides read TGTGCCAGTAGTCCCCGGCGGGATACGCAGTATTTT.

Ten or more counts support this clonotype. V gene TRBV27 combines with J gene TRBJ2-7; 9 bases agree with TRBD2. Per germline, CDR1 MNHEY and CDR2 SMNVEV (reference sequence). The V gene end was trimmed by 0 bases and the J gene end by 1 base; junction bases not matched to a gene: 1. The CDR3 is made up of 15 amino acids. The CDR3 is CASSLSSGGSYEQYF. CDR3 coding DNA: TGTGCCAGCAGTTTATCGAGCGGGGGGTCCTACGAGCAGTACTTC.

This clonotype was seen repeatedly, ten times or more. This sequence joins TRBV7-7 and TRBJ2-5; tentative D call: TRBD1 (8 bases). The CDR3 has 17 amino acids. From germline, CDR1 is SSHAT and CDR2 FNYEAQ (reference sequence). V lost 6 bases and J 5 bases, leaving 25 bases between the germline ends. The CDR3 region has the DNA TGTGCCAGCAGTTCTGGTGTGGACAGGGAGGGGTACGAGACCCAGTACTTC. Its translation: CASSSGVDREGYETQYF.

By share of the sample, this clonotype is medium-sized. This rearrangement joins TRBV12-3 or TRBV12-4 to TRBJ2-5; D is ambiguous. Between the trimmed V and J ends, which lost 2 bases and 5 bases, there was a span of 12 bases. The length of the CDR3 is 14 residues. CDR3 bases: TGTGCCAGCAGTTTACGTTGGATTGGGGAGACCCAGTACTTC. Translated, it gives CASSLRWIGETQYF.